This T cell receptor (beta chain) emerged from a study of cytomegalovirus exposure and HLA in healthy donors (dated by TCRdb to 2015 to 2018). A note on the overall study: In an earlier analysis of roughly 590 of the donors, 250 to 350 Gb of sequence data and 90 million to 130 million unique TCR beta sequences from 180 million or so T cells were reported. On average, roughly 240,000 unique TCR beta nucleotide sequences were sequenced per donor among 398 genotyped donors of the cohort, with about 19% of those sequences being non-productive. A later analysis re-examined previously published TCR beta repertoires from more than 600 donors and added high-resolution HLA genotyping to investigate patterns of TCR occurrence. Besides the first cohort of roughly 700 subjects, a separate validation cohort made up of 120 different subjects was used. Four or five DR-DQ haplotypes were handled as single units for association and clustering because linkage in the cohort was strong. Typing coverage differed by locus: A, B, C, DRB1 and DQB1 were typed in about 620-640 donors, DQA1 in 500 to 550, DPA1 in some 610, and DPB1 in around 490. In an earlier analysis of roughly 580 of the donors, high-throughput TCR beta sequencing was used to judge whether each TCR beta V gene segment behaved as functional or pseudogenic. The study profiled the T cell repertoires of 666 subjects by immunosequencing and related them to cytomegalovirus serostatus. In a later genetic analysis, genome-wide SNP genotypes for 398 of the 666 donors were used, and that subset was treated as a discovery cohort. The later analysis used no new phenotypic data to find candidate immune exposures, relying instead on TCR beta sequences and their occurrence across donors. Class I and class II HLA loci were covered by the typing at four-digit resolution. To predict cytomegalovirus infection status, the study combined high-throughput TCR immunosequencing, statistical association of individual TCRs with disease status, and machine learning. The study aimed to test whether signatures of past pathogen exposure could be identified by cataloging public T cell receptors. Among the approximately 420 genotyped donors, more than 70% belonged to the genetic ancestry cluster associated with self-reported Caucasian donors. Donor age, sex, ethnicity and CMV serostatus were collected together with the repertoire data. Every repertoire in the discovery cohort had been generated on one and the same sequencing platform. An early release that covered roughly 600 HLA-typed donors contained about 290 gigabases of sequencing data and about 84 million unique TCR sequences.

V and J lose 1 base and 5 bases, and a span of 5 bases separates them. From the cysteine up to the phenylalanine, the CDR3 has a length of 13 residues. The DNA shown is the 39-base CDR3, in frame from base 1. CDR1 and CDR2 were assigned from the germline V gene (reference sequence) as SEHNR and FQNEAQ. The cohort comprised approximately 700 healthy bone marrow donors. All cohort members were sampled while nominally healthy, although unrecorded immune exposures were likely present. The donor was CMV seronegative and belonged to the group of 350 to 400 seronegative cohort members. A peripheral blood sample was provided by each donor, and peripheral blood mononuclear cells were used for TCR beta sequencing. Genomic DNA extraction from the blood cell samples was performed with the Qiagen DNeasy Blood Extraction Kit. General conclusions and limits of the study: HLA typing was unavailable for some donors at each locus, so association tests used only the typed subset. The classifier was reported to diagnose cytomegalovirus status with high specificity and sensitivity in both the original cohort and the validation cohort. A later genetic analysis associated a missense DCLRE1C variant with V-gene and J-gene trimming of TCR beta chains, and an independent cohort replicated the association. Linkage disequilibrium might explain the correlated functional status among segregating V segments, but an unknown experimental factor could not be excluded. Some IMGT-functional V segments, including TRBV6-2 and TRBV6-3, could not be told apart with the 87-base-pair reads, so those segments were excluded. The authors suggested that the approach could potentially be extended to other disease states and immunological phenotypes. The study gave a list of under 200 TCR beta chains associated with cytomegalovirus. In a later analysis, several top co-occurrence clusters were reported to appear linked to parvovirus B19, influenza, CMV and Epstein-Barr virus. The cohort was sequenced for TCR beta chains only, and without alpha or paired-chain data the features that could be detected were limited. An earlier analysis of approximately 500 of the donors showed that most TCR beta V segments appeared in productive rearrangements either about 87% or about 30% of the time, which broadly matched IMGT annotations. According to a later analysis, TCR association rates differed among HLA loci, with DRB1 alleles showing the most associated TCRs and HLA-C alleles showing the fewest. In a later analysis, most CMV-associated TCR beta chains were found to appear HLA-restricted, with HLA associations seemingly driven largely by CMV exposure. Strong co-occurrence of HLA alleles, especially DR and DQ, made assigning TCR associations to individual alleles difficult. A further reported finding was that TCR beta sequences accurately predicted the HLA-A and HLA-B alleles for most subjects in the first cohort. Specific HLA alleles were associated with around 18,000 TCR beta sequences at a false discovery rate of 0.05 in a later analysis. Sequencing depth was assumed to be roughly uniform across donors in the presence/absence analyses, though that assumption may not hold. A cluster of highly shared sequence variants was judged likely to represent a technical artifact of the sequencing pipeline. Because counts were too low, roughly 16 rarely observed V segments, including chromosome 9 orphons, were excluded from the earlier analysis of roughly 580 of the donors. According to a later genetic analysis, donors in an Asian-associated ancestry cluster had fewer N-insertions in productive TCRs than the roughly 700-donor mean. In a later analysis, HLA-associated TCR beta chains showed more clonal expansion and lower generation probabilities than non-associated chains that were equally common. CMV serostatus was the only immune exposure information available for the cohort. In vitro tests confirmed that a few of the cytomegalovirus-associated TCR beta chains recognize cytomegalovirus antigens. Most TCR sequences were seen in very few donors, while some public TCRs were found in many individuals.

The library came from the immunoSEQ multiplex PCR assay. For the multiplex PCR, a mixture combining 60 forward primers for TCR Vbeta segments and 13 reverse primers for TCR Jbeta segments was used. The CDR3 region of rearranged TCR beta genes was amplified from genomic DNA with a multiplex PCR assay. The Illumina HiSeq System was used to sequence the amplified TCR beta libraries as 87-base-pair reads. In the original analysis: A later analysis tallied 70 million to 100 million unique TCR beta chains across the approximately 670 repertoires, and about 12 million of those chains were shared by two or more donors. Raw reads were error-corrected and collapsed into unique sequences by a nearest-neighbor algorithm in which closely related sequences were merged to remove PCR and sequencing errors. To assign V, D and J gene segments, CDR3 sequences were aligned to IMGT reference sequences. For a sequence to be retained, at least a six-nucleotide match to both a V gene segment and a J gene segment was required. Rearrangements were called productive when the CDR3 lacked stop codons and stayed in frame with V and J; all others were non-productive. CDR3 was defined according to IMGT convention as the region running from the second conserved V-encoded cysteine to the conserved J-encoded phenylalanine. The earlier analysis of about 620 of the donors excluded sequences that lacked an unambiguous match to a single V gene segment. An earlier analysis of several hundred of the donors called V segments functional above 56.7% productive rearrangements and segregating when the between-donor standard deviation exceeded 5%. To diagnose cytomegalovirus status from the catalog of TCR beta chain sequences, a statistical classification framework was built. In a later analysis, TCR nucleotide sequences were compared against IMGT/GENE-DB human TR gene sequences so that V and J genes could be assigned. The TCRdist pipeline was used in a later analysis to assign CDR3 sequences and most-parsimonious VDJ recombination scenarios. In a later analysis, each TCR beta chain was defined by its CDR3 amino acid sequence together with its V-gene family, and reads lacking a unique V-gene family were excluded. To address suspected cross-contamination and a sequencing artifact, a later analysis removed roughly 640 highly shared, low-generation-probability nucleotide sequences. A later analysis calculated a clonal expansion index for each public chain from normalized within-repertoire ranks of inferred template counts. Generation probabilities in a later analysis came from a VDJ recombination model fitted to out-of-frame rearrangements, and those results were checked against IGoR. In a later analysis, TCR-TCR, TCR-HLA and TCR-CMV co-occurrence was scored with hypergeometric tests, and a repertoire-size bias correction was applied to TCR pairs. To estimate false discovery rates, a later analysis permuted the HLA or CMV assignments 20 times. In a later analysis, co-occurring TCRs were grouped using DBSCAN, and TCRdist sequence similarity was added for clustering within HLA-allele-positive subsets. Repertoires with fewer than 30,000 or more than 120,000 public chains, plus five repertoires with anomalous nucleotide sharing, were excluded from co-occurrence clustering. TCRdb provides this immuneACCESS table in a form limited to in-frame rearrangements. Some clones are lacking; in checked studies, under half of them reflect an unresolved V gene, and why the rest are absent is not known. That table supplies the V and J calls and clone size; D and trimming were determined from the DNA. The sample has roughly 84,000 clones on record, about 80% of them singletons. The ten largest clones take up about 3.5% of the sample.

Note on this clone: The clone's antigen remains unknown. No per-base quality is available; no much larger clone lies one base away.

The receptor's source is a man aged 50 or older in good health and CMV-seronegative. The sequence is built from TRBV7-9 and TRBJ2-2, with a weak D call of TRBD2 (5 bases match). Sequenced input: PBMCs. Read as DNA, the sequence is TGTGCCAGCAGCTTAGGAGGGACCGGGGAGCTGTTTTTT. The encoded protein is CASSLGGTGELFF. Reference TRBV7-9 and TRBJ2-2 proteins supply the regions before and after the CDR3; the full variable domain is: DTGVSQNPRHKITKRGQNVTFRCDPISEHNRLYWYRQTLGQGPEFLTYFQNEAQLEKSRLLSDRFSAERPKGSFSTLEIQRTEQGDSAMYLCASSLGGTGELFFGEGSRLTVL.